The 6 T cell receptor beta chains below come from one sample, sequenced in a study of vaccination and CD4 T cells after COVID-19. Which antigens these TCRs recognize remains unknown. The Oncomine TCR Beta short-read assay was what sequenced the DNA obtained from cultured CD4+ T cells. One entry per CDR3 protein, called by TCRdb with MiXCR from the PCR reads. Of about 20,000 distinct CDR3 sequences listed, over 50% are singletons. Treatment defined: roughly nine-day PBMC culture with coronavirus spike peptide pools or control peptides (ViraFEST assay). The sequenced sample was CD4+ T cells from blood, cultured in vitro. These receptors came from a human donor who had recovered from COVID-19.

V is TRBV20-1 and J is TRBJ1-5; maybe TRBD1 (5 bases). The germline gives CDR1 DFQATT, CDR2 SNEGSKA (reference sequence). The CDR3 covers 16 residues. V was shortened by 0 bases and J by 3 bases, with 15 bases between the two germline ends. The DNA of the CDR3 is TGCAGTGCTAGAGATCAACGGCGGGGACTCAATCAGCCCCAGCATTTT. Translation gives CSARDQRRGLNQPQHF.

The rearrangement links TRBV6-1 to TRBJ1-6, with TRBD1 identical over 9 bases. V shed 4 bases, J shed 10 bases, and the junction held 5 bases outside the gene matches. The CDR3 runs 14 residues. Germline V gives CDR1 MNHNS, CDR2 SASEGT. The CDR3 nucleotides read TGTGCCAGCAGTGGGACAGGGGAGAGGTCACCCCTCCACTTT. Its translation: CASSGTGERSPLHF.

The chain recombines TRBV2 with TRBJ1-5; 9 positions match TRBD1. Germline V CDR1 and CDR2: SNHLY, FYNNEI. Losses at the gene ends were 6 bases for V and 4 bases for J; bases not matched to a gene: 7. The CDR3 is 15 amino acids. The CDR3 here is CASSHRGLGNQPQHF. The DNA of the CDR3 is TGTGCCAGCAGCCACAGGGGGCTAGGGAATCAGCCCCAGCATTTT. Variable domain in full (rest from reference TRBV2 and TRBJ1-5): EPEVTQTPSHQVTQMGQEVILRCVPISNHLYFYWYRQILGQKVEFLVSFYNNEISEKSEIFDDQFSVERPDGSNFTLKIRSTKLEDSAMYFCASSHRGLGNQPQHFGDGTRLSIL.

J is TRBJ2-1 and V is TRBV5-1, with 7 bases lining up with TRBD2. The CDR3 sequence is 17 residues long. Germline-derived CDR1 and CDR2 are SGHRS and YFSETQ. After removal of 3 bases from V and 6 bases from J, the junction contained 15 bases not matched to a gene. The CDR3 reads CASSSPIFVGEGNEQFF. The CDR3 DNA reads as TGCGCCAGCAGCTCACCCATATTCGTGGGGGAGGGCAATGAGCAGTTCTTC.

Note on this clonotype: One end of the junction fails to match germline, which may point to a read error. The chain employs TRBV2 and TRBJ2-1; D unresolved. The CDR3 consists of 15 residues. Germline lookup yields CDR1 SNHLY and CDR2 FYNNEI. CDR3 nucleotides: TGTGCCAGCAGTGAAGGGACGAGCTCCTACAATGGGCAGTTCTTC. Encoded protein: CASSEGTSSYNGQFF.

The rearrangement joins TRBV11-2 to TRBJ1-2, with a possible D match to TRBD1 (6 bases). CDR3 size: 16 residues. The V and J ends lost 6 bases and 6 bases respectively, with 23 bases between them. Germline V gene lookup returns CDR1 SGHAT and CDR2 FQNNGV. In DNA, the CDR3 is TGTGCCAGCAGACGCCCCGGGGGCGGCTCCCGTGATGGCTACACCTTC. Encoded protein: CASRRPGGGSRDGYTF.